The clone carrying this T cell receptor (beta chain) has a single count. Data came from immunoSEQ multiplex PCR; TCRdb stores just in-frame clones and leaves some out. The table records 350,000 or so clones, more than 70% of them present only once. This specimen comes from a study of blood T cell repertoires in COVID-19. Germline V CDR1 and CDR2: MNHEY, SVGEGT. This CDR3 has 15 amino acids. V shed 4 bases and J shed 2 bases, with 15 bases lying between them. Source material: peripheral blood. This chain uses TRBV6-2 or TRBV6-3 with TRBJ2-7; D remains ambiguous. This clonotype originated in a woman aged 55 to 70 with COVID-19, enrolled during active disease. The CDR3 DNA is TGTGCCAGCAGTTCGCCCGACAAGCAAACCTACGAGCAGTACTTC. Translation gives CASSSPDKQTYEQYF.